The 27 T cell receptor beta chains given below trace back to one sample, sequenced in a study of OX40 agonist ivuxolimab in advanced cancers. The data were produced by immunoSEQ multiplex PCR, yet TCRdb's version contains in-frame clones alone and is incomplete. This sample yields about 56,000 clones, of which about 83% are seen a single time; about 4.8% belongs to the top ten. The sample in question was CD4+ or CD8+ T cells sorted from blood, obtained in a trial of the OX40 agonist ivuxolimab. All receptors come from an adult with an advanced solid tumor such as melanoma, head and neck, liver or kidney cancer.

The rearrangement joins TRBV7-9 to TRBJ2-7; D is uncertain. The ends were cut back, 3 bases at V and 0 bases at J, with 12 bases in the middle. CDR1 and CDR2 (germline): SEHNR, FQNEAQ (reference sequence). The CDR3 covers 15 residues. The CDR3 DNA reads TGTGCCAGCAGCTTGGCCTCGGGTCCCTCCTACGAGCAGTACTTC. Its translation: CASSLASGPSYEQYF.

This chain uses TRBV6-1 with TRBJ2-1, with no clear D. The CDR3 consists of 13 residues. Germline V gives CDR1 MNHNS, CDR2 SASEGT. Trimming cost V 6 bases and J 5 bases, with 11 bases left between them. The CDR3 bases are TGTGCCAGCAGGGACCTATACAACAATGAGCAGTTCTTC. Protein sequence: CASRDLYNNEQFF.

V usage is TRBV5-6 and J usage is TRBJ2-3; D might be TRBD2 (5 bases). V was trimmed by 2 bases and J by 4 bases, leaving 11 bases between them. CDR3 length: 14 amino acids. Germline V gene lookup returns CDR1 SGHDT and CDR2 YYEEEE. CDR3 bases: TGTGCCAGCAGCTTCAGAGGGAGAGCAGATACGCAGTATTTT. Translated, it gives CASSFRGRADTQYF.

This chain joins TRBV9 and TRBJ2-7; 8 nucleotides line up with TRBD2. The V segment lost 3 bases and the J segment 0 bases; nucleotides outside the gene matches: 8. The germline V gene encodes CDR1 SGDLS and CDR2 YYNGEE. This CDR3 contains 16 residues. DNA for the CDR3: TGTGCCAGCAGCGACCCCCGAGCGGGAGTCTCCTACGAGCAGTACTTC. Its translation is CASSDPRAGVSYEQYF.

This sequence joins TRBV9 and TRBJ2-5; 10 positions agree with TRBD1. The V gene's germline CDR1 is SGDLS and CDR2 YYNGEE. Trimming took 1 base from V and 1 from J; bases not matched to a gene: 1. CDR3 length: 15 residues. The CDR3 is CASSVRDRGQETQYF. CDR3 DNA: TGTGCCAGCAGCGTAAGGGACAGGGGCCAAGAGACCCAGTACTTC. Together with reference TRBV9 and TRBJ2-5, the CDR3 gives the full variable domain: DSGVTQTPKHLITATGQRVTLRCSPRSGDLSVYWYQQSLDQGLQFLIQYYNGEERAKGNILERFSAQQFPDLHSELNLSSLELGDSALYFCASSVRDRGQETQYFGPGTRLLVL.

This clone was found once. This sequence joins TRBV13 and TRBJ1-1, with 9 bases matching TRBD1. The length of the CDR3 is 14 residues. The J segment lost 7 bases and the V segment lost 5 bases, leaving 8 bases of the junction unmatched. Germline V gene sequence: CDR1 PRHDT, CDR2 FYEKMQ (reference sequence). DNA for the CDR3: TGTGCCAGCAGCGCCGGACAGGGGATGGGTGAAGCTTTCTTT. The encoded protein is CASSAGQGMGEAFF.

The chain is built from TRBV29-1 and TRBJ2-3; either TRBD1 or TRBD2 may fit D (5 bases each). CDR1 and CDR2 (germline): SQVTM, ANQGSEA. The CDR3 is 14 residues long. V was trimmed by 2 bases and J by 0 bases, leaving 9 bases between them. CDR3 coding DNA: TGCAGCGTTGAAATCGGGGCCAGCACAGATACGCAGTATTTT. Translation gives CSVEIGASTDTQYF.

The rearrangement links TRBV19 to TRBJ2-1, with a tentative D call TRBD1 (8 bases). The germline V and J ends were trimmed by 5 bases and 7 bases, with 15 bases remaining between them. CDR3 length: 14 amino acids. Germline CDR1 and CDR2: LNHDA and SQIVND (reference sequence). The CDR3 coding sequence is TGTGCCAGTAGTCCCGACAGGGGAGGGAATGAGCAGTTCTTC. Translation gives CASSPDRGGNEQFF. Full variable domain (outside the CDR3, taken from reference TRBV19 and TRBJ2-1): DGGITQSPKYLFRKEGQNVTLSCEQNLNHDAMYWYRQDPGQGLRLIYYSQIVNDFQKGDIAEGYSVSREKKESFPLTVTSAQKNPTAFYLCASSPDRGGNEQFFGPGTRLTVL.

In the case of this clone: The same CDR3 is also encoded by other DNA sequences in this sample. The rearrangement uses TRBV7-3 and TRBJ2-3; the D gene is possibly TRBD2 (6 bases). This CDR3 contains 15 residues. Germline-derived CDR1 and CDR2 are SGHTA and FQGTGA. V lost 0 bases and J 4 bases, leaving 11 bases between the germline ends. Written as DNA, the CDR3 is TGTGCCAGCAGCTTAACAGGCGGGGACGCAGATACGCAGTATTTT. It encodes CASSLTGGDADTQYF.

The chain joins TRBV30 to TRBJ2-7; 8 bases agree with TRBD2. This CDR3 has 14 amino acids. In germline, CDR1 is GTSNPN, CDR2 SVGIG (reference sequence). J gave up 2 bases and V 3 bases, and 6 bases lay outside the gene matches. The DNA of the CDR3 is TGTGCCTGGAGAGCGGTAGCGGGAACCTACGAGCAGTACTTC. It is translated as CAWRAVAGTYEQYF.

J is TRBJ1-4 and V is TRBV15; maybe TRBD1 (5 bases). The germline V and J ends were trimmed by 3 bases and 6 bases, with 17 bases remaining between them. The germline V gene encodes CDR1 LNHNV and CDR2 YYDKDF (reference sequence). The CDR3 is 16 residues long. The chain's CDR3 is CATSSRDPVAHEKLFF. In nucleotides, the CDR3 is TGTGCCACCAGCAGCCGGGACCCAGTGGCCCATGAAAAACTGTTTTTT.

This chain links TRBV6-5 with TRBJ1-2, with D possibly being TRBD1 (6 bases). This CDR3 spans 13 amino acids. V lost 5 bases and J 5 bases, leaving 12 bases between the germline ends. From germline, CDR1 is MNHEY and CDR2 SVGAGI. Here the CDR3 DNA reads TGTGCCAGCAGTGAAGGGGGGCTATATGGCTACACCTTC. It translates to CASSEGGLYGYTF.

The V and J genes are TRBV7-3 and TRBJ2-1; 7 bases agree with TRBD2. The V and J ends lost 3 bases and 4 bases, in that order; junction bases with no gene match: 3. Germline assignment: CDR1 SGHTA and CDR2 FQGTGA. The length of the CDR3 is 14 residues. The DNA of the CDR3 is TGTGCCAGCAGCTTGGGACTATCATACAATGAGCAGTTCTTC. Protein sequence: CASSLGLSYNEQFF.

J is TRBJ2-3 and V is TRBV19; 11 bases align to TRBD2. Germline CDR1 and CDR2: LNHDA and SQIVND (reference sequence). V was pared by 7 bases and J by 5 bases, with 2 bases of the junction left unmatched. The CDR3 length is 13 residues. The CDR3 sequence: CASTGTSGDTQYF. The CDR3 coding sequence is TGTGCCAGTACCGGGACTAGCGGAGATACGCAGTATTTT.

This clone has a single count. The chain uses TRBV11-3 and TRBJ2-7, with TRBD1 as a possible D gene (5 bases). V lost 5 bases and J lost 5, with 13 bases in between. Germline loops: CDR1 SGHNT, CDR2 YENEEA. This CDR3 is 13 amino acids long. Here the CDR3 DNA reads TGTGCCAGCAGCCAAAGCAGGGCTAACGAGCAGTACTTC. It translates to CASSQSRANEQYF.

CDR3 sequence (DNA): TGTGCCAGCAGCTTACAGGGGGACAGCTATGGCTACACCTTC. This codes for CASSLQGDSYGYTF. The chain links TRBV11-2 to TRBJ1-2, with 7 nucleotides matching TRBD1. V gave up 2 bases and J gave up 4 bases; unmatched junction bases: 4. The CDR3 is made up of 14 amino acids. CDR1 and CDR2 (germline): SGHAT, FQNNGV.

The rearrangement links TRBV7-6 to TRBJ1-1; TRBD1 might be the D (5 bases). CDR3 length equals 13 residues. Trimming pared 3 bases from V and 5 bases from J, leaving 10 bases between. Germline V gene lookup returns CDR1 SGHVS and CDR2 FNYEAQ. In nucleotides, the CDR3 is TGTGCCAGCAGCTTCGGGGGGAAGACTGAAGCTTTCTTT. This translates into CASSFGGKTEAFF. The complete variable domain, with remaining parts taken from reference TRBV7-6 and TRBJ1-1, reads GAGVSQSPRYKVTKRGQDVALRCDPISGHVSLYWYRQALGQGPEFLTYFNYEAQQDKSGLPNDRFSAERPEGSISTLTIQRTEQRDSAMYRCASSFGGKTEAFFGQGTRLTVV.

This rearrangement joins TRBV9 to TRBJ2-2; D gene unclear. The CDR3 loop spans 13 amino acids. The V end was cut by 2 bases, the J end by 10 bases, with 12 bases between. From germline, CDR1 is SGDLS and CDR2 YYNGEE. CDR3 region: CASSVPGTPELFF. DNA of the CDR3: TGTGCCAGCAGCGTCCCAGGAACTCCGGAGCTGTTTTTT.

The CDR3 bases are TGTGCCAGCAGTGATGAGACATGTCTCCCAGTCGACAATGAAAAACTGTTTTTT. Protein product: CASSDETCLPVDNEKLFF. This chain links TRBV16 with TRBJ1-4; the D is unclear. CDR3 length: 18 amino acids. CDR1 is KGHSY, CDR2 FQNENV, per germline. Trimming left V 6 bases short and J 5 bases short, with 25 bases between.

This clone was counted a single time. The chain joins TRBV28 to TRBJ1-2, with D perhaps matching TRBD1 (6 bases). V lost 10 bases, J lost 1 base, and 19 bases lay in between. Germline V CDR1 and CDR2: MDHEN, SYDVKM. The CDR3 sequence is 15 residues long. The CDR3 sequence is CATRDTYPLNYGYTF. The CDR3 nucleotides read TGTGCCACACGGGACACCTATCCCCTTAACTATGGCTACACCTTC.

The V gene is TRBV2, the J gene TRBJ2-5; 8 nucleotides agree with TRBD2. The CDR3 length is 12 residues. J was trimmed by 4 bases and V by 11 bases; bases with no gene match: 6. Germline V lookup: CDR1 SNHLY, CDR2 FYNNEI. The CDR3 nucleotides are TGTGCCGGCCGGGGGGGCGGAGAGACCCAGTACTTC. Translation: CAGRGGGETQYF.

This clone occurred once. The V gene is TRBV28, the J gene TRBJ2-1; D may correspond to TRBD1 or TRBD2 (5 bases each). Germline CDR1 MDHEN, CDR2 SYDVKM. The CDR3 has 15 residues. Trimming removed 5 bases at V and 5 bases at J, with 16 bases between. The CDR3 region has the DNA TGTGCCAGCAGTCCCGGCTGGGACGTACACAATGAGCAGTTCTTC. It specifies CASSPGWDVHNEQFF. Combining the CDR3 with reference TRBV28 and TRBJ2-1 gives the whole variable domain DVKVTQSSRYLVKRTGEKVFLECVQDMDHENMFWYRQDPGLGLRLIYFSYDVKMKEKGDIPEGYSVSREKKERFSLILESASTNQTSMYLCASSPGWDVHNEQFFGPGTRLTVL.

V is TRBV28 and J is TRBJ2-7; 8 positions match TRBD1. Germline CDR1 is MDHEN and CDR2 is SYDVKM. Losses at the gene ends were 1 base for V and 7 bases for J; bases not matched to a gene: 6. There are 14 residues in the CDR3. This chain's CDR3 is CASSLLARGREQYF. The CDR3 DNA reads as TGTGCCAGCAGTTTATTGGCCAGGGGGCGAGAGCAGTACTTC.

The CDR3 nucleotides are TGCGCCAGCAGCTTGTCTCCTAGGGGCACTGAAGCTTTCTTT. It yields the protein CASSLSPRGTEAFF. The chain carries TRBV5-1 and TRBJ1-1, with D perhaps TRBD1 (5 bases). The ends were cut back, 1 base at V and 4 bases at J, with 11 bases in the middle. Germline V gives CDR1 SGHRS, CDR2 YFSETQ. The CDR3 is made up of 14 amino acids. Complete variable domain (other parts from reference TRBV5-1 and TRBJ1-1): KAGVTQTPRYLIKTRGQQVTLSCSPISGHRSVSWYQQTPGQGLQFLFEYFSETQRNKGNFPGRFSGRQFSNSRSEMNVSTLELGDSALYLCASSLSPRGTEAFFGQGTRLTVV.

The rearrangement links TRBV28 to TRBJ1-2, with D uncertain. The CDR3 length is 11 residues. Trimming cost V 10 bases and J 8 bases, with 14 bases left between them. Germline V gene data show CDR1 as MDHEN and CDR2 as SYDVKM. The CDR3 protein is CATRTVLGYTF. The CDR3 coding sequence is TGTGCCACCCGAACAGTGCTGGGCTACACCTTC.

CDR3 sequence reads: CASSRDRRYEQYF. The CDR3, as DNA: TGTGCCAGCAGTCGGGACAGGAGGTACGAGCAGTACTTC. This rearrangement joins TRBV6-1 to TRBJ2-7, with TRBD1 identical over 8 bases. Trimming cost V 5 bases and J 4 bases; bases outside gene matches: 4. Germline V lookup: CDR1 MNHNS, CDR2 SASEGT. The CDR3 covers 13 residues.

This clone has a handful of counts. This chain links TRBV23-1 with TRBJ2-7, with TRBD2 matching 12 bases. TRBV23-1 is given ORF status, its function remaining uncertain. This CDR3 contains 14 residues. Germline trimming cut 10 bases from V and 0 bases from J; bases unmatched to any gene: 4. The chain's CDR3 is CATRGLAGSYEQYF. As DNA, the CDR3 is TGCGCCACCAGGGGACTAGCGGGCTCCTACGAGCAGTACTTC.